Below, 27 T cell receptor beta chains from the same sample are listed, as sequenced in a study of cytomegalovirus exposure and HLA in healthy donors. The PCR had 60 Vbeta and 13 Jbeta primers. Sequenced by immunoSEQ multiplex PCR; TCRdb stores in-frame clones only, minus some. Of just over 200,000 clones in the sample, 75% to 85% were seen once. Sequencing input: PBMCs. The receptors derive from a woman aged 35 to 49 in good health and CMV-seronegative.

This chain links TRBV30 with TRBJ2-7, with D perhaps matching TRBD1 (6 bases). Trimming removed 5 bases at V and 2 bases at J, with 19 bases between. There are 15 residues in the CDR3. CDR1 is GTSNPN and CDR2 is SVGIG in the germline V gene (reference sequence). CDR3 in amino acids: CAWQILTGTTYEQYF. The DNA for the CDR3 is TGTGCCTGGCAAATCCTAACCGGGACAACCTACGAGCAGTACTTC. Looking up the rest from reference TRBV30 and TRBJ2-7 gives the full variable domain: SQTIHQWPATLVQPVGSPLSLECTVEGTSNPNLYWYRQAAGRGLQLLFYSVGIGQISSEVPQNLSASRPQDRQFILSSKKLLLSDSGFYLCAWQILTGTTYEQYFGPGTRLTVT.

This clone was observed a few times. The chain employs TRBV19 and TRBJ1-4, with 7 bases fitting TRBD1. The germline V gene has CDR1 LNHDA and CDR2 SQIVND (reference sequence). The trim removed 9 bases at V and 5 bases at J, leaving 12 bases unmatched. CDR3 length: 15 residues. CDR3 DNA: TGTGCCAGCGAAAGTTTCGGACAGGAGAATGAAAAACTGTTTTTT. Its protein is CASESFGQENEKLFF. Full variable domain (outside the CDR3, taken from reference TRBV19 and TRBJ1-4): DGGITQSPKYLFRKEGQNVTLSCEQNLNHDAMYWYRQDPGQGLRLIYYSQIVNDFQKGDIAEGYSVSREKKESFPLTVTSAQKNPTAFYLCASESFGQENEKLFFGSGTQLSVL.

The V gene is TRBV5-5, the J gene TRBJ1-5; D remains ambiguous. The V end was cut by 1 base, the J end by 2 bases, with 7 bases between. Germline loops: CDR1 SGHKS, CDR2 YYEKEE (reference sequence). The CDR3 extends over 14 amino acids. Here the CDR3 DNA reads TGTGCCAGCAGCTTGCTCGGGGGCAATCAGCCCCAGCATTTT. This encodes CASSLLGGNQPQHF.

This chain joins TRBV7-6 and TRBJ1-3, with 11 bases aligning to TRBD1. V was clipped by 1 base and J by 1 base; unmatched bases: 3. The CDR3 spans 17 residues. Germline V gene lookup returns CDR1 SGHVS and CDR2 FNYEAQ. The CDR3 protein is CASSLGGTGGSGNTIYF. The CDR3 nucleotides are TGTGCCAGCAGCTTAGGGGGGACAGGGGGTTCTGGAAACACCATATATTTT.

In its sample, this clone was seen once. J is TRBJ1-5 and V is TRBV10-2; a possible D gene is TRBD1 (6 bases). V lost 6 bases and J 0 bases, leaving 12 bases between the germline ends. Looked up from germline, CDR1 is WSHSY and CDR2 is SAAADI. The CDR3 totals 15 residues. CDR3 protein: CASRGGLGSNQPQHF. The CDR3 DNA reads as TGCGCCAGCAGAGGGGGTTTAGGTAGCAATCAGCCCCAGCATTTT.

In regard to this clone: This sample also contains other DNA sequences that code for the same CDR3. The chain combines TRBV11-2 with TRBJ2-1, with D perhaps matching TRBD2 (6 bases). This CDR3 contains 16 residues. V was clipped by 1 base and J by 0 bases, with 10 bases between them. The germline gives CDR1 SGHAT, CDR2 FQNNGV. In nucleotides, the CDR3 is TGTGCCAGCAGCTTAGTGCGGGGTAGCTCCTACAATGAGCAGTTCTTC. Residues: CASSLVRGSSYNEQFF.

This sequence joins TRBV29-1 and TRBJ2-7; a possible D gene is TRBD1 (5 bases). Germline CDR1 is SQVTM and CDR2 is ANQGSEA. CDR3 length: 12 residues. CDR3 sequence (DNA): TGCGGGGCCACAGGCGCCTCCTACGAGCAGTACTTC. The encoded protein is CGATGASYEQYF.

J is TRBJ1-5 and V is TRBV28; 7 bases match TRBD1. Germline assignment: CDR1 MDHEN and CDR2 SYDVKM. The trim removed 5 bases at V and 8 bases at J, leaving 18 bases unmatched. The CDR3 has 17 residues. CDR3 region: CASSLHLSDRALEPQHF. The CDR3 region has the DNA TGTGCCAGCAGTCTCCACCTTTCAGACAGGGCCCTTGAGCCCCAGCATTTT.

This rearrangement joins TRBV7-9 to TRBJ2-7; 9 bases line up with TRBD1. The CDR3 loop spans 16 amino acids. CDR1 is SEHNR and CDR2 is FQNEAQ in the germline V gene (reference sequence). Trimming at V came to 0 bases and at J to 3 bases, leaving 6 bases not matched to a gene. The CDR3 sequence is CASSLAYGTGLYEQYF. The CDR3 coding sequence is TGTGCCAGCAGCTTAGCGTACGGGACAGGGCTCTACGAGCAGTACTTC.

The genes are TRBV10-3 and TRBJ2-1; 10 bases agree with TRBD2. Trimming removed 5 bases from V and 3 bases from J; junction bases left unmatched: 1. CDR1 and CDR2 from the germline V gene are ENHRY and SYGVKD. The CDR3 has 14 residues. The CDR3 nucleotides are TGTGCCATCAGTCAGCGGGAGGGCTACAATGAGCAGTTCTTC. It encodes CAISQREGYNEQFF.

V gene TRBV7-6 combines with J gene TRBJ2-3; a weak D match, TRBD2 (5 bases). Germline-derived CDR1 and CDR2 are SGHVS and FNYEAQ. Trimming left V 5 bases short and J 4 bases short, with 19 bases between. The CDR3 loop spans 16 amino acids. CDR3 sequence: CASSPTRSAAADTQYF. The DNA for the CDR3 is TGTGCCAGCAGCCCCACAAGGTCAGCGGCAGCAGATACGCAGTATTTT.

The chain couples TRBV27 to TRBJ1-3; 8 bases match TRBD1. CDR1 and CDR2 (germline): MNHEY, SMNVEV (reference sequence). This CDR3 is 15 amino acids long. With V trimmed by 6 bases and J by 0 bases, 4 bases remained unmatched. This CDR3 is CASRDRVSSGNTIYF. The CDR3 nucleotides read TGTGCCAGCAGGGACAGGGTCAGCTCTGGAAACACCATATATTTT.

The chain is built from TRBV19 and TRBJ1-5, with D possibly being TRBD1 (5 bases). V was trimmed by 4 bases and J by 7 bases, leaving 20 bases between them. This CDR3 has 16 amino acids. Germline CDR1 reads LNHDA; CDR2 reads SQIVND (reference sequence). The CDR3 loop is CASSTPAGLWEQPQHF. In DNA form, the CDR3 reads TGTGCCAGTAGTACGCCGGCAGGGCTTTGGGAACAGCCCCAGCATTTT.

CDR3 sequence: CASSVGQGGSYEQYF. The CDR3 DNA is TGTGCCAGCAGCGTCGGACAGGGAGGCTCCTACGAGCAGTACTTC. This chain links TRBV5-4 with TRBJ2-7; 8 bases line up with TRBD1. CDR1 and CDR2 from the germline V gene are SGHNT and YYREEE (reference sequence). This CDR3 is built from 15 residues. V lost 4 bases and J lost 0; bases outside the gene matches: 6.

The chain combines TRBV27 with TRBJ2-7, with D possibly TRBD1 on 6 matching bases. The germline V gene has CDR1 MNHEY and CDR2 SMNVEV (reference sequence). The V end was cut by 4 bases, the J end by 2 bases, with 15 bases between. This CDR3 spans 15 amino acids. The CDR3, as DNA: TGTGCCAGCAGTTCCGGAATGGACAGAACCTACGAGCAGTACTTC. Its protein product is CASSSGMDRTYEQYF.

The chain links TRBV5-4 to TRBJ2-5; a weak D match, TRBD1 (5 bases). CDR3 length equals 13 residues. V was trimmed by 0 bases and J by 4 bases, leaving 7 bases between them. Germline loops: CDR1 SGHNT, CDR2 YYREEE (reference sequence). The CDR3: CASSLARVETQYF. The CDR3 DNA is TGTGCCAGCAGCTTGGCCAGGGTAGAGACCCAGTACTTC. The whole variable domain, remainder taken from reference TRBV5-4 and TRBJ2-5, is ETGVTQSPTHLIKTRGQQVTLRCSSQSGHNTVSWYQQALGQGPQFIFQYYREEENGRGNFPPRFSGLQFPNYSSELNVNALELDDSALYLCASSLARVETQYFGPGTRLLVL.

V is TRBV14 and J is TRBJ2-5; D not certain. CDR3 size: 11 residues. With 3 bases removed from V and 5 bases from J, the gap between germline ends came to 4 bases. CDR1 SGHDN and CDR2 FVKESK come from the germline V gene. The CDR3 region is CASSQSETQYF. CDR3 coding DNA: TGTGCCAGCAGCCAGAGTGAGACCCAGTACTTC.

This chain joins TRBV5-6 and TRBJ2-3; maybe TRBD1 (5 bases). CDR3 length: 15 residues. Germline values: CDR1 SGHDT, CDR2 YYEEEE. V lost 4 bases to trimming and J lost 8 bases, with 20 bases between them. The CDR3 protein is CASSLQGFRVFTQYF. DNA of the CDR3: TGTGCCAGCAGCCTTCAAGGATTCAGGGTTTTTACGCAGTATTTT.

This clone appeared a few times. The chain combines TRBV30 with TRBJ2-1, with TRBD2 identical over 7 bases. Trimming took 5 bases from V and 2 from J; bases not matched to a gene: 3. The V gene's germline CDR1 is GTSNPN and CDR2 SVGIG (reference sequence). There are 13 residues in the CDR3. The CDR3 reads CAWGGSPYNEQFF. DNA of the CDR3: TGTGCCTGGGGCGGGAGTCCCTACAATGAGCAGTTCTTC.

This clone was recorded only once. Mismatch with germline at one junction end may stem from a read error. The chain joins TRBV5-1 to TRBJ2-5, with D possibly being TRBD1 (7 bases). Germline CDR1 reads SGHRS; CDR2 reads YFSETQ. The length of the CDR3 is 15 residues. The CDR3 region is CAGSPGPQGGETQYF. The DNA for the CDR3 is TGCGCCGGCAGCCCCGGACCCCAGGGGGGAGAGACCCAGTACTTC.

This clone was seen a few times. The chain recombines TRBV5-1 with TRBJ2-3; 9 bases match TRBD1. The CDR3 length is 15 residues. Germline CDR1 reads SGHRS; CDR2 reads YFSETQ. V gave up 0 bases and J gave up 6 bases; unmatched junction bases: 5. CDR3 nucleotide sequence: TGCGCCAGCAGCTTGGAGGGACAGGGACTGGATACGCAGTATTTT. Amino acids: CASSLEGQGLDTQYF. Filled out from reference TRBV5-1 and TRBJ2-3, the complete variable domain reads KAGVTQTPRYLIKTRGQQVTLSCSPISGHRSVSWYQQTPGQGLQFLFEYFSETQRNKGNFPGRFSGRQFSNSRSEMNVSTLELGDSALYLCASSLEGQGLDTQYFGPGTRLTVL.

The rearrangement uses TRBV11-2 and TRBJ2-5; D not certain. The CDR3 has 12 amino acids. The germline V gene encodes CDR1 SGHAT and CDR2 FQNNGV. The V end was cut by 5 bases, the J end by 4 bases, with 8 bases between. CDR3 region: CASSPTGETQYF. CDR3 nucleotide sequence: TGTGCCAGCAGCCCCACTGGAGAGACCCAGTACTTC.

This chain connects TRBV27 to TRBJ2-1; D may be TRBD2 (5 bases). Trimming took off 3 bases at V and 0 bases at J, with 12 bases between the two ends. There are 16 residues in the CDR3. Germline V gene lookup returns CDR1 MNHEY and CDR2 SMNVEV (reference sequence). The CDR3 DNA sequence: TGTGCCAGCAGTTTTGGAGGAGAAGTCTCCTACAATGAGCAGTTCTTC. It yields the protein CASSFGGEVSYNEQFF.

The V call is TRBV11-2, the J call TRBJ1-5; D perhaps matches TRBD1 (6 bases). V lost 5 bases, J lost 0 bases, and 11 bases lay in between. In germline, CDR1 is SGHAT, CDR2 FQNNGV. The CDR3 extends over 15 amino acids. CDR3 protein: CASSLQGHSNQPQHF. The DNA for the CDR3 is TGTGCCAGCAGCCTACAGGGACATAGCAATCAGCCCCAGCATTTT. The whole variable domain, filled in from reference TRBV11-2 and TRBJ1-5, reads EAGVAQSPRYKIIEKRQSVAFWCNPISGHATLYWYQQILGQGPKLLIQFQNNGVVDDSQLPKDRFSAERLKGVDSTLKIQPAKLEDSAVYLCASSLQGHSNQPQHFGDGTRLSIL.

The count of this clone is one. This chain connects TRBV6-1 to TRBJ1-1, with D perhaps matching TRBD1 (5 bases). Trimming removed 6 bases at V and 1 base at J, with 15 bases between. Germline assignment: CDR1 MNHNS and CDR2 SASEGT. This CDR3 has 15 amino acids. The CDR3: CASSLLWRGNTEAFF. In nucleotides, the CDR3 is TGTGCCAGCAGCCTTCTGTGGAGGGGGAACACTGAAGCTTTCTTT.

V and J are TRBV5-1 and TRBJ2-7; TRBD2 is a possible D gene (6 bases). The CDR3 has 14 amino acids. V lost 0 bases and J lost 7, with 14 bases in between. Germline CDR1 reads SGHRS; CDR2 reads YFSETQ. Written as DNA, the CDR3 is TGCGCCAGCAGCTTGGTGTTGACGGGAGTGGAGCAGTACTTC. Its translation: CASSLVLTGVEQYF.

In its sample, this clone was seen a few times. J is TRBJ1-1 and V is TRBV6-1; D remains ambiguous. The length of the CDR3 is 13 residues. The V gene lost 8 bases and the J gene lost 3 bases, with 13 bases spanning the gap. CDR1 is MNHNS and CDR2 is SASEGT in the germline V gene. The CDR3 DNA sequence: TGTGCCAGCTTATTCCCGGGTTACACTGAAGCTTTCTTT. This encodes CASLFPGYTEAFF.